This T cell receptor (beta chain) was recovered during a study of blood T cell repertoires in COVID-19. Across the whole study: COVID-19 samples, acute and convalescent, were from the United States, Italy and Spain.

Original processing methods: Researchers report that nucleated cell counts were estimated from reference gene primer amplification. The assay was immunoSEQ multiplex PCR, and TCRdb's table has in-frame clones only and misses some. The V and J calls and clone size were taken over from that table, and D and trimming were inferred from the DNA. This sample has about 300,000 clones, with approximately 90% found just once. This CDR3 region has 16 residues. Trimming took off 0 bases at V and 0 bases at J, with 8 bases between the two ends. Those enrolled, adults aged about 18 to 89 years, came from about two dozen US areas.

The source of this sequence is a woman aged 30 to 39 who had recovered from COVID-19. The sequenced material came from PBMCs or T cells enriched from blood (not recorded which). The chain has TRBV23-1 and TRBJ2-2; D is unresolved. TRBV23-1 is assigned to the ORF class and has an uncertain function. CDR3 nucleotide sequence: TGCGCCAGCAGTCAATCGCAGGCAACGAACACCGGGGAGCTGTTTTTT. This codes for CASSQSQATNTGELFF.